The sequence of this TCR beta chain was determined in a study of OX40 agonist ivuxolimab in advanced cancers. TCRdb keeps only in-frame clones here, not all; method: immunoSEQ multiplex PCR. The table shows fewer than 55,000 clones, with just under 90% occurring only once. Trimming took 2 bases from V and 7 from J; bases not matched to a gene: 2. The CDR3 has 11 residues. The germline CDR1 and CDR2 sequences are GTSNPN and SVGIG (reference sequence). J is TRBJ2-7 and V is TRBV30; TRBD1 agrees at 7 bases. This clonotype was sampled from an adult with an advanced solid tumor such as melanoma, head and neck, liver or kidney cancer. Here the sequenced sample was CD4+ or CD8+ T cells sorted from blood, taken in a trial of the OX40 agonist ivuxolimab. CDR3 sequence: CAWSPQGEQYF. The CDR3 DNA reads as TGTGCCTGGAGTCCACAGGGGGAGCAGTACTTC. Full variable domain (rest looked up from reference TRBV30 and TRBJ2-7): SQTIHQWPATLVQPVGSPLSLECTVEGTSNPNLYWYRQAAGRGLQLLFYSVGIGQISSEVPQNLSASRPQDRQFILSSKKLLLSDSGFYLCAWSPQGEQYFGPGTRLTVT.